The rows below give T cell receptor beta chains drawn from one sample of a study of CD8 T cells in ankylosing spondylitis. TCRdb called the 5' RACE reads again in MiXCR, with one record for every CDR3 protein. The sample has a few hundred thousand distinct CDR3 sequences; about 10% are singletons. Sequenced material: blood, either unsorted or a sorted T cell fraction (not recorded which). Receptors were obtained from a male donor with ankylosing spondylitis or in good health (not recorded which). Both conserved end residues are part of each CDR3. A D gene is named only where the DNA matches it firmly. Clone size appears in some rows only: once, few, many, or a class for an expanded clone.

v_call	clone_size	d_call	j_call	cdr3_aa	cdr3_nt
TRBV6-1	few	TRBD1	TRBJ1-1	CATSTGTANTEAFF	TGTGCCACCTCGACCGGGACAGCGAACACTGAAGCTTTCTTT
TRBV20-1	NA	TRBD2	TRBJ2-7	CSAREERERYEQYF	TGCAGTGCTAGAGAAGAGCGGGAGCGTTACGAGCAGTACTTC
TRBV10-3	many	NA	TRBJ2-3	CAIQGGDTDTQYF	TGTGCCATTCAAGGGGGAGACACAGATACGCAGTATTTT
TRBV7-9	few	NA	TRBJ2-7	CASSLAPGYEQYF	TGTGCCAGCAGCTTAGCCCCGGGTTACGAGCAGTACTTC
TRBV7-9	few	TRBD2	TRBJ2-7	CASSLPLAGAPYEQYF	TGTGCCAGCAGCTTGCCCCTAGCGGGAGCTCCCTACGAGCAGTACTTC
TRBV20-1	NA	TRBD1	TRBJ1-2	CSAPTTGLYGYTF	TGCAGTGCTCCCACGACAGGGCTTTATGGCTACACCTTC
TRBV28	NA	TRBD1	TRBJ2-5	CASSLTTGEKETQYF	TGTGCCAGCAGTTTGACGACAGGGGAAAAAGAGACCCAGTACTTC
TRBV7-6	NA	TRBD2	TRBJ2-5	CASSLVGTTGLAYQETQYF	TGTGCCAGCAGCTTGGTTGGGACGACGGGACTAGCGTACCAAGAGACCCAGTACTTC
TRBV5-1	many	NA	TRBJ1-5	CASSSTSGGQPQHF	TGCGCCAGCAGCTCCACTTCTGGCGGTCAGCCCCAGCATTTT
TRBV29-1	many	NA	TRBJ1-3	CSVENLGGSPSGNTIYF	TGCAGCGTTGAAAATCTGGGCGGTTCCCCGTCTGGAAACACCATATATTTT
TRBV9	NA	NA	TRBJ1-1	CASSVVAPGTEAFF	TGTGCCAGCAGCGTAGTCGCACCGGGAACTGAAGCTTTCTTT